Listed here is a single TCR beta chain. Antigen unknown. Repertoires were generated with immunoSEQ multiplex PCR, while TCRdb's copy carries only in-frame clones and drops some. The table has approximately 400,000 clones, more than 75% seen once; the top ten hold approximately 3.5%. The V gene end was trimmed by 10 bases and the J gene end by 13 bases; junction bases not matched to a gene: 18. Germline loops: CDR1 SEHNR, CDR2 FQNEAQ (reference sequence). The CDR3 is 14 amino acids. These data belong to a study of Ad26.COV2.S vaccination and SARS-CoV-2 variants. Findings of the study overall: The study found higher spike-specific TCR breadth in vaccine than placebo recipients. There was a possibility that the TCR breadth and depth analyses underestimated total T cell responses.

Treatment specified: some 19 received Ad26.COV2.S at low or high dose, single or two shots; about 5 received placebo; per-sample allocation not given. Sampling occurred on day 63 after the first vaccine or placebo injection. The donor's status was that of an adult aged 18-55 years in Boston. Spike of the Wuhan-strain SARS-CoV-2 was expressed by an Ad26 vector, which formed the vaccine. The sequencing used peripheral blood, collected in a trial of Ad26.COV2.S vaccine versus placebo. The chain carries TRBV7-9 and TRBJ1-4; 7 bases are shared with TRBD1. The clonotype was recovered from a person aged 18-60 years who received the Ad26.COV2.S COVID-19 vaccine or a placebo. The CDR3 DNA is TGTGCCACTAGCCCCGGGACAGAGCCTCGGAGACTGTTTTTT. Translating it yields CATSPGTEPRRLFF.